Listed below are T cell receptor beta chains from one sample, sequenced in a study of blood T cell repertoires in COVID-19. Assay: immunoSEQ multiplex PCR; the TCRdb copy retains only in-frame clones and omits some. The sample shows about 120,000 clones, about 87% of them seen only once. The sequenced sample consisted of peripheral blood. The source is a woman in her forties or fifties with acute or convalescent COVID-19. The CDR3 runs from the conserved cysteine through the conserved F or W. Each record gives: V gene, J gene, D gene, clone size, CDR3 length, CDR3 protein, CDR3 DNA. D genes are given only for firm matches. Size is stated for part of the rows, as once, few or many counts, or as a class when the clone is expanded.

V: TRBV5-1
J: TRBJ1-1
D: TRBD1
size: -
length: 16
CDR3: CASSLQGARMNTEAFF
DNA: TGCGCCAGCAGCTTACAGGGGGCTCGCATGAACACTGAAGCTTTCTTT

V: TRBV5-1
J: TRBJ1-2
D: -
size: few
length: 12
CDR3: CASSLGDYGYTF
DNA: TGCGCCAGCAGCCTGGGAGACTATGGCTACACCTTC

V: TRBV4-1
J: TRBJ2-1
D: -
size: -
length: 15
CDR3: CASSPPTGQYNEQFF
DNA: TGCGCCAGCAGCCCCCCGACAGGACAATACAATGAGCAGTTCTTC

V: TRBV7-9
J: TRBJ1-2
D: TRBD1
size: -
length: 16
CDR3: CASSSTGTEANYGYTF
DNA: TGTGCCAGCAGCTCCACCGGGACAGAAGCTAACTATGGCTACACCTTC

V: TRBV7-2
J: TRBJ1-2
D: TRBD1
size: -
length: 14
CDR3: CASSPLDRGTGYTF
DNA: TGTGCCAGCAGCCCCTTGGACAGGGGAACTGGCTACACCTTC

V: TRBV4-3
J: TRBJ1-1
D: -
size: few
length: 15
CDR3: CASSPGVPPAGEAFF
DNA: TGCGCCAGCAGCCCGGGGGTCCCCCCCGCGGGTGAAGCTTTCTTT

V: TRBV4-1
J: TRBJ2-3
D: -
size: -
length: 16
CDR3: CASSQPGQPVTDTQYF
DNA: TGCGCCAGCAGCCAACCGGGACAACCCGTCACAGATACGCAGTATTTT

V: TRBV7-6
J: TRBJ1-6
D: TRBD1
size: -
length: 15
CDR3: CASSATGGENSPLHF
DNA: TGTGCCAGCAGCGCGACAGGGGGCGAGAATTCACCCCTCCACTTT

V: TRBV3-1/TRBV3-2
J: TRBJ2-5
D: -
size: -
length: 14
CDR3: CASSLDRYQETQYF
DNA: TGTGCCAGCAGCCTCGACAGGTACCAAGAGACCCAGTACTTC

V: TRBV6-5
J: TRBJ2-5
D: TRBD1
size: -
length: 15
CDR3: CASSYWTGGGETQYF
DNA: TGTGCCAGCAGTTACTGGACAGGGGGTGGGGAGACCCAGTACTTC

V: TRBV6-6
J: TRBJ1-6
D: TRBD1
size: -
length: 16
CDR3: CASSRQGSSYNSPLHF
DNA: TGTGCCAGCAGTCGACAGGGAAGCTCCTATAATTCACCCCTCCACTTT

V: TRBV7-9
J: TRBJ1-5
D: -
size: -
length: 19
CDR3: CASSLAQQRAGNHNQPQHF
DNA: TGTGCCAGCAGCTTAGCGCAGCAACGTGCAGGGAACCACAATCAGCCCCAGCATTTT

V: TRBV11-2
J: TRBJ2-1
D: TRBD2
size: -
length: 16
CDR3: CASSSLGRGFYNEQFF
DNA: TGTGCCAGCAGCTCCCTGGGGCGGGGGTTCTACAATGAGCAGTTCTTC

V: TRBV30
J: TRBJ2-1
D: TRBD1
size: -
length: 13
CDR3: CAWKDRKYNEQFF
DNA: TGTGCCTGGAAGGACAGGAAATACAATGAGCAGTTCTTC

V: TRBV30
J: TRBJ1-5
D: -
size: -
length: 17
CDR3: CAWSVRWGPRGNQPQHF
DNA: TGTGCCTGGAGTGTACGGTGGGGTCCCAGGGGCAATCAGCCCCAGCATTTT

V: TRBV18
J: TRBJ1-6
D: -
size: -
length: 15
CDR3: CASSQGGGNNSPLHF
DNA: TGTGCCAGCTCCCAGGGAGGGGGGAACAATTCACCCCTCCACTTT

V: TRBV10-1
J: TRBJ2-4
D: TRBD1
size: -
length: 14
CDR3: CASSPGDRVDIQYF
DNA: TGCGCCAGCAGCCCAGGCGACAGGGTTGACATTCAGTACTTC

V: TRBV5-1
J: TRBJ2-5
D: TRBD1
size: -
length: 14
CDR3: CASRTQGAEETQYF
DNA: TGCGCCAGCCGAACACAGGGGGCTGAAGAGACCCAGTACTTC

V: TRBV7-9
J: TRBJ1-1
D: TRBD1
size: -
length: 14
CDR3: CASSLGDRGSEAFF
DNA: TGTGCCAGCAGCTTAGGGGACAGGGGTTCTGAAGCTTTCTTT

V: TRBV7-2
J: TRBJ2-2
D: TRBD1
size: -
length: 15
CDR3: CASSPDRDHTGELFF
DNA: TGTGCCAGCAGCCCGGACAGGGACCACACCGGGGAGCTGTTTTTT

V: TRBV9
J: TRBJ1-4
D: -
size: -
length: 14
CDR3: CASSLTQGGEKLFF
DNA: TGTGCCAGCAGCCTGACTCAGGGAGGTGAAAAACTGTTTTTT

V: TRBV25-1
J: TRBJ1-1
D: -
size: -
length: 15
CDR3: CASSEYGRVVGEAFF
DNA: TGTGCCAGCAGTGAATATGGCAGGGTGGTCGGTGAAGCTTTCTTT

V: TRBV7-7
J: TRBJ2-1
D: -
size: few
length: 16
CDR3: CASSSFGSSSYNEQFF
DNA: TGTGCCAGCAGCTCGTTTGGCTCAAGCTCCTACAATGAGCAGTTCTTC

V: TRBV7-9
J: TRBJ2-7
D: -
size: -
length: 14
CDR3: CASSELRITYEQYF
DNA: TGTGCCAGCAGCGAGCTCAGGATCACCTACGAGCAGTACTTC

V: TRBV5-1
J: TRBJ2-1
D: -
size: -
length: 15
CDR3: CASSWVGAAYNEQFF
DNA: TGCGCCAGCAGCTGGGTAGGGGCAGCCTACAATGAGCAGTTCTTC

V: TRBV19
J: TRBJ2-5
D: -
size: once
length: 14
CDR3: CASSRGEGRETQYF
DNA: TGTGCCAGTAGTAGGGGAGAGGGCAGGGAGACCCAGTACTTC

V: TRBV24-1
J: TRBJ2-2
D: TRBD2
size: -
length: 17
CDR3: CATSDAMSGSRTGELFF
DNA: TGTGCCACCAGTGATGCTATGAGCGGGAGCCGGACCGGGGAGCTGTTTTTT

V: TRBV5-1
J: TRBJ2-7
D: TRBD2
size: -
length: 18
CDR3: CASSLARASSGRDYEQYF
DNA: TGCGCCAGCAGCTTGGCGCGGGCCTCTAGCGGGAGGGACTACGAGCAGTACTTC

V: TRBV12-3/TRBV12-4
J: TRBJ1-2
D: -
size: -
length: 13
CDR3: CASSSDSVYGYTF
DNA: TGTGCCAGCAGCTCCGACAGCGTCTATGGCTACACCTTC

V: TRBV15
J: TRBJ2-5
D: TRBD2
size: -
length: 16
CDR3: CATSRAGLAGEETQYF
DNA: TGTGCCACCAGCAGAGCGGGACTAGCGGGGGAAGAGACCCAGTACTTC

V: TRBV9
J: TRBJ2-1
D: TRBD2
size: -
length: 14
CDR3: CASSIGLDYNEQFF
DNA: TGTGCCAGCAGCATAGGACTAGACTACAATGAGCAGTTCTTC

V: TRBV12-3/TRBV12-4
J: TRBJ2-7
D: TRBD2
size: few
length: 13
CDR3: CASRIAGPGEQYF
DNA: TGTGCCAGCAGGATAGCGGGACCGGGGGAGCAGTACTTC

V: TRBV10-3
J: TRBJ2-3
D: -
size: -
length: 15
CDR3: CAISEPGDGTDTQYF
DNA: TGTGCCATCAGTGAGCCGGGGGACGGCACAGATACGCAGTATTTT

V: TRBV7-9
J: TRBJ2-3
D: -
size: few
length: 15
CDR3: CASSLVAGHTDTQYF
DNA: TGTGCCAGCAGCTTAGTCGCAGGGCACACAGATACGCAGTATTTT

V: TRBV19
J: TRBJ2-5
D: TRBD1
size: -
length: 15
CDR3: CASSIGGQILKTQYF
DNA: TGTGCCAGTAGTATAGGGGGACAGATTTTGAAGACCCAGTACTTC

V: TRBV9
J: TRBJ1-3
D: -
size: once
length: 14
CDR3: CASSVGTQGNTIYF
DNA: TGTGCCAGCAGCGTTGGGACACAAGGAAACACCATATATTTT

V: TRBV30
J: TRBJ1-5
D: -
size: few
length: 12
CDR3: CAWSLTGQPQHF
DNA: TGTGCCTGGAGTTTAACAGGTCAGCCCCAGCATTTT

V: TRBV3-1/TRBV3-2
J: TRBJ2-1
D: TRBD1
size: -
length: 16
CDR3: CASSPGQGRTYNEQFF
DNA: TGTGCCAGCAGCCCTGGACAGGGGAGGACCTACAATGAGCAGTTCTTC

V: TRBV7-2
J: TRBJ1-5
D: -
size: -
length: 17
CDR3: CASSLGPRDRSGQPQHF
DNA: TGTGCCAGCAGCTTAGGGCCGCGCGACAGGAGTGGCCAGCCCCAGCATTTT

V: TRBV6-5
J: TRBJ1-6
D: -
size: -
length: 14
CDR3: CASRDYLRYSPLHF
DNA: TGTGCCAGCAGAGACTACCTAAGGTATTCACCCCTCCACTTT

V: TRBV5-1
J: TRBJ2-5
D: TRBD1
size: -
length: 15
CDR3: CASSRTGGIQETQYF
DNA: TGCGCCAGCAGCCGGACAGGGGGCATCCAAGAGACCCAGTACTTC

V: TRBV6-6
J: TRBJ2-7
D: TRBD2
size: -
length: 16
CDR3: CASRLAGGPESYEQYF
DNA: TGTGCCAGCAGACTAGCGGGAGGGCCGGAGTCGTACGAGCAGTACTTC

V: TRBV25-1
J: TRBJ2-7
D: TRBD2
size: -
length: 14
CDR3: CASSYSGGLYEQYF
DNA: TGTGCCAGCTCCTATAGCGGGGGGCTCTACGAGCAGTACTTC

V: TRBV11-3
J: TRBJ2-1
D: TRBD1
size: -
length: 15
CDR3: CASSPTQGVYNEQFF
DNA: TGTGCCAGCAGCCCCACCCAGGGGGTCTACAATGAGCAGTTCTTC

V: TRBV27
J: TRBJ2-1
D: TRBD1
size: -
length: 15
CDR3: CASSLAGTGANEQFF
DNA: TGTGCCAGCAGTTTAGCCGGGACAGGGGCTAATGAGCAGTTCTTC

V: TRBV15
J: TRBJ1-2
D: -
size: few
length: 14
CDR3: CATSGRGTNYGYTF
DNA: TGTGCCACCAGTGGTCGGGGAACTAACTATGGCTACACCTTC

V: TRBV9
J: TRBJ1-1
D: -
size: -
length: 13
CDR3: CASSVLLNTEAFF
DNA: TGTGCCAGCAGCGTACTCTTGAACACTGAAGCTTTCTTT

V: TRBV20-1
J: TRBJ1-1
D: -
size: -
length: 11
CDR3: CSARGETEAFF
DNA: TGCAGTGCTAGAGGAGAAACTGAAGCTTTCTTT

V: TRBV2
J: TRBJ1-2
D: TRBD1
size: -
length: 14
CDR3: CASTLTGIVYGYTF
DNA: TGTGCCAGCACCTTGACAGGGATCGTCTATGGCTACACCTTC

V: TRBV7-2
J: TRBJ2-7
D: -
size: -
length: 12
CDR3: CASSLGGVEQYF
DNA: TGTGCCAGCAGCTTGGGGGGAGTTGAGCAGTACTTC

V: TRBV18
J: TRBJ2-5
D: -
size: once
length: 14
CDR3: CASSPTTGQETQYF
DNA: TGTGCCAGCTCACCAACGACGGGGCAAGAGACCCAGTACTTC

V: TRBV12-3/TRBV12-4
J: TRBJ1-2
D: -
size: few
length: 12
CDR3: CASNKDRLGYTF
DNA: TGTGCCAGCAACAAAGACAGGCTAGGCTACACCTTC

V: TRBV28
J: TRBJ1-2
D: -
size: -
length: 15
CDR3: CASSFGDTGRGGYTF
DNA: TGTGCCAGCAGTTTCGGGGACACAGGGCGAGGGGGCTACACCTTC

V: TRBV6-5
J: TRBJ1-2
D: TRBD1
size: -
length: 13
CDR3: CASRTGTGSGYTF
DNA: TGTGCCAGCAGAACCGGGACAGGGAGCGGCTACACCTTC

V: TRBV10-1
J: TRBJ2-3
D: TRBD2
size: once
length: 15
CDR3: CASSEISGGADTQYF
DNA: TGCGCCAGCAGTGAAATCAGCGGGGGTGCCGATACGCAGTATTTT